The 17 T cell receptor beta chains below all came from one sample that was sequenced in a study of vaccination effects on CD4 cells after COVID-19. Assay used: immunoSEQ multiplex PCR; TCRdb lists only in-frame clones, some missing. Of 50,000 to 75,000 clones listed, approximately 72% are singletons. It was after more than nine days of culture that CD4+ T cells were isolated. No antigen has been assigned to these receptors. The sequenced sample was CD4+ T cells from PBMCs cultured without peptide, obtained before COVID-19 vaccination. The receptors here all came from a human donor who had a prior SARS-CoV-2 infection.

Only a few counts were recorded for this clone. The CDR3: CASSLVSANEKLFF. The DNA of the CDR3 is TGTGCCAGCAGCTTGGTGTCAGCTAATGAAAAACTGTTTTTT. V usage is TRBV5-5 and J usage is TRBJ1-4, with D unclear. The V gene's germline CDR1 is SGHKS and CDR2 YYEKEE (reference sequence). The CDR3 runs to 14 residues. The germline V and J ends were trimmed by 0 bases and 3 bases, with 6 bases remaining between them.

This clone was picked up a small number of times. The chain carries TRBV24-1 and TRBJ1-2, with a weak D call TRBD1 (5 bases). CDR3 size: 15 residues. CDR1 KGHDR and CDR2 SFDVKD come from the germline V gene. V was pared by 3 bases and J by 8 bases, with 18 bases between. CDR3 sequence: CATSDATPGGKGYTF. DNA for the CDR3: TGTGCCACCAGTGATGCAACCCCCGGGGGGAAGGGCTACACCTTC.

The chain recombines TRBV2 with TRBJ2-7, with TRBD2 matching 12 bases. This CDR3 is built from 14 residues. Germline-derived CDR1 and CDR2 are SNHLY and FYNNEI. V shed 8 bases and J 7 bases; nucleotides not matched to a gene: 9. The chain's CDR3 is CASFRLAGAGEQYF. The CDR3 nucleotides are TGTGCCAGCTTTCGACTAGCGGGAGCTGGGGAGCAGTACTTC.

J is TRBJ2-5 and V is TRBV19; 9 bases fit TRBD2. The CDR3 spans 15 residues. The germline gives CDR1 LNHDA, CDR2 SQIVND (reference sequence). V dropped 5 bases and J dropped 0; count of bases not matched to a gene: 4. CDR3 sequence reads: CASSLAGVYQETQYF. In DNA form, the CDR3 reads TGTGCCAGTAGTTTAGCGGGGGTGTACCAAGAGACCCAGTACTTC.

This sequence joins TRBV11-3 and TRBJ2-3, with D hard to call. The length of the CDR3 is 12 residues. V gave up 5 bases and J gave up 5 bases, with 8 bases separating them. Germline CDR1 and CDR2: SGHNT and YENEEA. CDR3 bases: TGTGCCAGCAGCCGCGGACGAGATACGCAGTATTTT. It encodes CASSRGRDTQYF.

This clone has just a few counts. The DNA of the CDR3 is TGTGCCAGTAGTATAGCGCTATGGCAGGAAAATGAGCAGTTCTTC. Translated, it gives CASSIALWQENEQFF. The chain employs TRBV19 and TRBJ2-1; D is undetermined. The CDR3 is made up of 15 amino acids. CDR1 is LNHDA, CDR2 SQIVND, per germline (reference sequence). Trimming pared 1 base from V and 7 bases from J, leaving 14 bases between. The whole variable domain, remainder taken from reference TRBV19 and TRBJ2-1, is DGGITQSPKYLFRKEGQNVTLSCEQNLNHDAMYWYRQDPGQGLRLIYYSQIVNDFQKGDIAEGYSVSREKKESFPLTVTSAQKNPTAFYLCASSIALWQENEQFFGPGTRLTVL.

The sample holds one count of this clone. The rearrangement joins TRBV5-8 to TRBJ2-7; unclear D gene. Deletions cut 3 bases from V and 6 bases from J, with 19 bases between. CDR3 size: 15 residues. The germline CDR1 and CDR2 sequences are SGHTS and YDEGEE. CDR3 nucleotide sequence: TGTGCCAGCAGCTGGGGATATGGGCCCTTGGCCGAGCAGTACTTC. Its protein is CASSWGYGPLAEQYF.

This chain joins TRBV6-2 or TRBV6-3 and TRBJ1-1; possible D gene TRBD1, 6 bases. The germline gives CDR1 MNHEY, CDR2 SVGEGT. There are 14 residues in the CDR3. V was cut by 6 bases and J by 7 bases, with 18 bases left in between. This chain's CDR3 is CASSPTGGAYEAFF. Written as DNA, the CDR3 is TGTGCCAGCAGCCCGACGGGGGGGGCGTATGAAGCTTTCTTT.

The V gene is TRBV24-1, the J gene TRBJ1-5; 7 nucleotides agree with TRBD1. CDR3 size: 19 residues. CDR1 and CDR2 from the germline V gene are KGHDR and SFDVKD. V was pared by 2 bases and J by 4 bases, with 16 bases of the junction left unmatched. Written as DNA, the CDR3 is TGTGCCACCAGTGATTCGGGCCCCGACAGGGATGTGGGGAATCAGCCCCAGCATTTT. It translates to CATSDSGPDRDVGNQPQHF.

The chain combines TRBV3-1 (or the pseudogene TRBV3-2) with TRBJ2-3; 8 bases match TRBD2. CDR3 length equals 18 residues. The germline V gene has CDR1 LGHDT and CDR2 YNNKEL (reference sequence). Unmatched junction bases numbered 16, after V lost 3 bases and J lost 5 bases. Written as DNA, the CDR3 is TGTGCCAGCAGCCACCCCTCGGGGGGGGACTATCAGGGAGATACGCAGTATTTT. Its protein product is CASSHPSGGDYQGDTQYF.

The CDR3 sequence: CASSTTGPSRVTQYF. CDR3 DNA sequence: TGTGCCAGTAGTACGACGGGACCCAGCAGGGTTACGCAGTATTTT. This sequence joins TRBV19 and TRBJ2-3; D tentatively reads TRBD1 or TRBD2 (5 bases each). Germline CDR1 and CDR2: LNHDA and SQIVND (reference sequence). The V gene lost 4 bases and the J gene lost 8 bases, with 19 bases spanning the gap. The CDR3 sequence is 15 residues long.

The chain employs TRBV7-9 and TRBJ2-2; D is ambiguous. The CDR3 consists of 13 residues. Between the trimmed V and J ends, which lost 0 bases and 4 bases, there was a span of 3 bases. Germline CDR1 is SEHNR and CDR2 is FQNEAQ (reference sequence). DNA for the CDR3: TGTGCCAGCAGCTTAGCGAGCACCGGGGAGCTGTTTTTT. It codes for CASSLASTGELFF.

For this clone: The junction departs from germline at one end; a sequencing error may be responsible. The chain couples TRBV7-2 to TRBJ1-2; 10 bases line up with TRBD1. This CDR3 comprises 14 residues. Germline assignment: CDR1 SGHTA and CDR2 FQGNSA. Here the CDR3 DNA reads TGTGCCAGCAGCTTCCTCGGGACAGGGGATAGGTTCGGCTTC. Its translation is CASSFLGTGDRFGF.

The chain has TRBV7-2 and TRBJ1-1; D possibly corresponds to TRBD1 (5 bases). CDR1 and CDR2 (germline): SGHTA, FQGNSA. Trimming stripped 1 base from V and 7 bases from J, with 16 bases between. The CDR3 extends over 15 amino acids. The CDR3 here is CASSLVGGTHLEAFF. The CDR3 DNA reads TGTGCCAGCAGCTTAGTTGGGGGGACCCACCTTGAAGCTTTCTTT.

The chain carries TRBV2 and TRBJ1-5; no clear D gene. Trimming stripped 4 bases from V and 5 bases from J, with 9 bases between. The CDR3 is made up of 13 amino acids. Per the germline V gene, CDR1 is SNHLY and CDR2 is FYNNEI. In nucleotides, the CDR3 is TGTGCCAGCAGTGTAAACAGTCATCAGCCCCAGCATTTT. Translated, it gives CASSVNSHQPQHF. The full variable domain, rest sourced from reference TRBV2 and TRBJ1-5, is EPEVTQTPSHQVTQMGQEVILRCVPISNHLYFYWYRQILGQKVEFLVSFYNNEISEKSEIFDDQFSVERPDGSNFTLKIRSTKLEDSAMYFCASSVNSHQPQHFGDGTRLSIL.

J is TRBJ1-3 and V is TRBV2, with 8 bases matching TRBD1. Germline CDR1 reads SNHLY; CDR2 reads FYNNEI. Trimming removed 10 bases from V and 4 bases from J; junction bases left unmatched: 9. The CDR3 sequence is 14 residues long. The CDR3 loop reads CATGGRGLGNTIYF. DNA of the CDR3: TGTGCCACCGGTGGCAGGGGGCTAGGAAACACCATATATTTT.

This sequence joins TRBV6-2 or TRBV6-3 and TRBJ1-3, with D possibly TRBD1 on 6 matching bases. Deletions cut 1 base from V and 6 bases from J, with 22 bases between. The V gene's germline CDR1 is MNHEY and CDR2 SVGEGT. The CDR3 has 18 residues. Written as DNA, the CDR3 is TGTGCCAGCAGTTACTTCTATTGCGGGGACACCCCCACAAACACCATATATTTT. This translates into CASSYFYCGDTPTNTIYF.